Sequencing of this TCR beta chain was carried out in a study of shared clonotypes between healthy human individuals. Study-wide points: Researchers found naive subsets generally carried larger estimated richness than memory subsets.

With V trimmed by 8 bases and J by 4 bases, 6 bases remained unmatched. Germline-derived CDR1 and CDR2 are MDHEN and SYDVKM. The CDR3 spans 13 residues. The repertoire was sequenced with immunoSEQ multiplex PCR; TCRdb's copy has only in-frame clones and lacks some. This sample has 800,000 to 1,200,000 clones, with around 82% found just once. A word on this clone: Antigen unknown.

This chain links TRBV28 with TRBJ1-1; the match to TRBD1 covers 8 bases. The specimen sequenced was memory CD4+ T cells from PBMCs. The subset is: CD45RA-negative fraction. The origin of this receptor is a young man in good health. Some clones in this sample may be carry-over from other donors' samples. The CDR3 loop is CASWLTGGTEAFF. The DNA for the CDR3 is TGTGCCAGCTGGTTAACAGGGGGCACTGAAGCTTTCTTT.